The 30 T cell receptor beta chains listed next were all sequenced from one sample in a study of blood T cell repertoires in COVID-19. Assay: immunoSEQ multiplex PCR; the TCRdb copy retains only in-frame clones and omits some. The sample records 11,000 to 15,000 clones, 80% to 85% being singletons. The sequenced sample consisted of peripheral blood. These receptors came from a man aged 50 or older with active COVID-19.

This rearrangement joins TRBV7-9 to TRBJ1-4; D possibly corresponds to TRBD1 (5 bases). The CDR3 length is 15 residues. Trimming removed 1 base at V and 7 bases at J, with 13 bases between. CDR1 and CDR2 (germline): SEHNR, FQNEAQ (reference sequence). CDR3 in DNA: TGTGCCAGCAGCTTAGGGGCAGGGCTGGGTGAAAAACTGTTTTTT. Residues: CASSLGAGLGEKLFF. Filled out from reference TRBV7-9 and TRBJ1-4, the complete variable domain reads DTGVSQNPRHKITKRGQNVTFRCDPISEHNRLYWYRQTLGQGPEFLTYFQNEAQLEKSRLLSDRFSAERPKGSFSTLEIQRTEQGDSAMYLCASSLGAGLGEKLFFGSGTQLSVL.

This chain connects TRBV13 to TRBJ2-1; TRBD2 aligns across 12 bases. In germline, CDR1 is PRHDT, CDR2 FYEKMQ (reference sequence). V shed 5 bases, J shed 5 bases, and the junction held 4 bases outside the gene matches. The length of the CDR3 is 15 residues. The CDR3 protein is CASSLRTSGNNEQFF. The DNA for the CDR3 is TGTGCCAGCAGCCTAAGGACTAGCGGGAACAATGAGCAGTTCTTC.

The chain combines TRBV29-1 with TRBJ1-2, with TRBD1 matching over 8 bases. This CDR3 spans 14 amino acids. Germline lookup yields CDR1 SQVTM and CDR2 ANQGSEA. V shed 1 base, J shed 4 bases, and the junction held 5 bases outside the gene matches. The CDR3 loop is CSVEGTGSGYGYTF. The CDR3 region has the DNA TGCAGCGTTGAAGGGACAGGGAGCGGCTATGGCTACACCTTC.

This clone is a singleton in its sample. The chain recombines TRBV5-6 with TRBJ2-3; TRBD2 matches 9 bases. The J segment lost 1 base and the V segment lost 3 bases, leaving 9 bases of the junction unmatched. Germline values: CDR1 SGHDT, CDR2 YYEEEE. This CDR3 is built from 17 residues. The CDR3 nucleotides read TGTGCCAGCAGCTGGGGGGAGGAGCGGGAGGGCACAGATACGCAGTATTTT. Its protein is CASSWGEEREGTDTQYF.

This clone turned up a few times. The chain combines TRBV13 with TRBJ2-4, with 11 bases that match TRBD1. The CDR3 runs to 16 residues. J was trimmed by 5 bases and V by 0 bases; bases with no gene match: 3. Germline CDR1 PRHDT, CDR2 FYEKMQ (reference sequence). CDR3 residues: CASSLGGGQGENIQYF. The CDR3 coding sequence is TGTGCCAGCAGCTTAGGCGGGGGACAGGGGGAAAACATTCAGTACTTC.

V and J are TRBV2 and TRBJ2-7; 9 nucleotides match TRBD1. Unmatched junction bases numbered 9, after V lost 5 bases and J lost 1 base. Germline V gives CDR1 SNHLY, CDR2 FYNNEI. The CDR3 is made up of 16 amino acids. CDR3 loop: CASSWDRDASSYEQYF. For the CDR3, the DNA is TGTGCCAGCAGTTGGGACAGGGACGCGTCTTCCTACGAGCAGTACTTC. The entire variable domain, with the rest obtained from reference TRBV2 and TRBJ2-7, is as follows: EPEVTQTPSHQVTQMGQEVILRCVPISNHLYFYWYRQILGQKVEFLVSFYNNEISEKSEIFDDQFSVERPDGSNFTLKIRSTKLEDSAMYFCASSWDRDASSYEQYFGPGTRLTVT.

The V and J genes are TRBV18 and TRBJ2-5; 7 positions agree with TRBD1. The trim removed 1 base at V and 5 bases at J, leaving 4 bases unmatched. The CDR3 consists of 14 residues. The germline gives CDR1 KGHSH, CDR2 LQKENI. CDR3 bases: TGTGCCAGCTCACCACAGGGGGCGAGGGAGACCCAGTACTTC. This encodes CASSPQGARETQYF.

The CDR3 loop reads CASSIPGLAGVVPYNEQFF. CDR3 DNA sequence: TGTGCCAGTAGTATCCCCGGACTAGCGGGAGTGGTTCCCTACAATGAGCAGTTCTTC. The V gene is TRBV19, the J gene TRBJ2-1; TRBD2 matches at 13 bases. The CDR3 sequence is 19 residues long. CDR1 is LNHDA and CDR2 is SQIVND in the germline V gene (reference sequence). V lost 3 bases to trimming and J lost 2 bases; unmatched junction nucleotides: 10.

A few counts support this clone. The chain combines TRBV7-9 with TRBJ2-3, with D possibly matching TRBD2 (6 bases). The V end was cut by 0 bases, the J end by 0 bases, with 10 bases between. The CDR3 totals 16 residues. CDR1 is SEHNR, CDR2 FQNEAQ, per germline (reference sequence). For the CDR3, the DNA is TGTGCCAGCAGCTTAGCGGCGGGACTTAGCACAGATACGCAGTATTTT. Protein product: CASSLAAGLSTDTQYF.

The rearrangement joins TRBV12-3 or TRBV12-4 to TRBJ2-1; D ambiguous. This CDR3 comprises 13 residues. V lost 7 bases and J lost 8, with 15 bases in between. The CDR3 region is CASNEQISHEQFF. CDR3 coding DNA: TGTGCCAGCAACGAACAAATTTCCCATGAGCAGTTCTTC.

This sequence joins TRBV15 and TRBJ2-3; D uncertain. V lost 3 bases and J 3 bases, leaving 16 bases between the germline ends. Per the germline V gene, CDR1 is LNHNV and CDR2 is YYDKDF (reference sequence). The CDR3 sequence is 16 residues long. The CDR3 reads CATSSLAALGTDTQYF. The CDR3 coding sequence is TGTGCCACCAGCAGTTTGGCGGCCCTTGGAACAGATACGCAGTATTTT.

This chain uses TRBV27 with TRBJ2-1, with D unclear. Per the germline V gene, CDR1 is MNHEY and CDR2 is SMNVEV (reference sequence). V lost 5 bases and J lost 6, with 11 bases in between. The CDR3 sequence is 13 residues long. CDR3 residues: CASSRAVSNEQFF. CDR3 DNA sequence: TGTGCCAGCAGTCGAGCCGTGAGCAATGAGCAGTTCTTC.

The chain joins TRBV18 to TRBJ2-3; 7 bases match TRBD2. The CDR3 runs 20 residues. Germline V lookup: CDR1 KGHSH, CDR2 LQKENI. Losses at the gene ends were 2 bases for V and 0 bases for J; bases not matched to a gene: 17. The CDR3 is CASSPSGAAGIPISTDTQYF. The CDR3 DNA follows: TGTGCCAGCTCACCAAGCGGGGCGGCGGGAATTCCCATTAGCACAGATACGCAGTATTTT.

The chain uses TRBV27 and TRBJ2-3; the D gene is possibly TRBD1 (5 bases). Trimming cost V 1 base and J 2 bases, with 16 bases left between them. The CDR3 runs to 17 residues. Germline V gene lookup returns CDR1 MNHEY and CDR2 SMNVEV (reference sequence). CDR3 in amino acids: CASSLFSRQTPTDTQYF. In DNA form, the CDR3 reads TGTGCCAGCAGTTTATTTAGTCGACAGACCCCCACAGATACGCAGTATTTT.

In DNA, the CDR3 is TGCGCCAGCAGCTCATTTGAGGGGGCGAACACTGAAGCTTTCTTT. Its protein is CASSSFEGANTEAFF. This rearrangement joins TRBV5-1 to TRBJ1-1, with TRBD1 matching 7 bases. Per the germline V gene, CDR1 is SGHRS and CDR2 is YFSETQ. Trimming cost V 3 bases and J 1 base; bases outside gene matches: 6. The CDR3 loop spans 15 amino acids.

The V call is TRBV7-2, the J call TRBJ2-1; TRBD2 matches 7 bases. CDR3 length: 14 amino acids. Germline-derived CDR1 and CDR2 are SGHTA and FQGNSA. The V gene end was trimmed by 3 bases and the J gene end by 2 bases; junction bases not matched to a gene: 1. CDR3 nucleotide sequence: TGTGCCAGCAGCTTGGCGGGAGCCTACAATGAGCAGTTCTTC. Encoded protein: CASSLAGAYNEQFF.

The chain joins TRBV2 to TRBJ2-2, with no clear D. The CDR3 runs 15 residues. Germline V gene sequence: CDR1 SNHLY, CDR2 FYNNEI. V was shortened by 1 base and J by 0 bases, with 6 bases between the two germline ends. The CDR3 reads CASSEGVTNTGELFF. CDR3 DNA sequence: TGTGCCAGCAGTGAAGGCGTGACGAACACCGGGGAGCTGTTTTTT.

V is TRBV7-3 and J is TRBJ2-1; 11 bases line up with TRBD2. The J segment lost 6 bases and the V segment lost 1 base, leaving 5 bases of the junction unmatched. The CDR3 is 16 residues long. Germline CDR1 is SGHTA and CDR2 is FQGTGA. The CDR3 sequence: CASSLNLAGGFNEQFF. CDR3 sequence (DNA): TGTGCCAGCAGCTTAAACCTAGCGGGAGGCTTCAATGAGCAGTTCTTC.

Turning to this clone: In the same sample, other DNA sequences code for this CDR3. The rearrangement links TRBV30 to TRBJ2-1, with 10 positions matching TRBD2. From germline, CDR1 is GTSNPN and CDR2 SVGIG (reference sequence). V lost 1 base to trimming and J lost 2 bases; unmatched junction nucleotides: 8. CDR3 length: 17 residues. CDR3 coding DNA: TGTGCCTGGAGTGGTGGGGCTAGCGGGAGAGCCTACAATGAGCAGTTCTTC. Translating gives CAWSGGASGRAYNEQFF.

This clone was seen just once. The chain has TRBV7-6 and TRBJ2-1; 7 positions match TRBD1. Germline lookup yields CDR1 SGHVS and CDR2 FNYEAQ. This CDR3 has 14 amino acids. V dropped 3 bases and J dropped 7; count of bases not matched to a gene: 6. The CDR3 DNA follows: TGTGCCAGCAGCTTGGGGACAGTGGTAAATGAGCAGTTCTTC. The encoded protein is CASSLGTVVNEQFF.

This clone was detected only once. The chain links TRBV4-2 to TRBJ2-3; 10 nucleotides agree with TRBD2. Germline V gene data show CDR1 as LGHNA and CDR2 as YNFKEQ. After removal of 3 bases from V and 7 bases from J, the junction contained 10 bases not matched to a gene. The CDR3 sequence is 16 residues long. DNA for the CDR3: TGTGCCAGCAGCCAGGAAGCGGGAGGGCCAACATATACGCAGTATTTT. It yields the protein CASSQEAGGPTYTQYF.

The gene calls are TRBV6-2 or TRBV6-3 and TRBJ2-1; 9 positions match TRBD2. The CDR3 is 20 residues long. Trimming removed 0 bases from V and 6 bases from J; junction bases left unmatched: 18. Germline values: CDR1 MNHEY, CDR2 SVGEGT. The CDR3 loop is CASSYSIYRDSGSLGNEQFF. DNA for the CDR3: TGTGCCAGCAGTTACTCGATTTATCGAGATAGCGGGAGTTTGGGCAATGAGCAGTTCTTC.

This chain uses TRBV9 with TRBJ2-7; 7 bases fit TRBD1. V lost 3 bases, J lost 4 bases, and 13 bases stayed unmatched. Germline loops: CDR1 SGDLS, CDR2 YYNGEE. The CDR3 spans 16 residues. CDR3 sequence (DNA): TGTGCCAGCAGCGCGTACCGGGACAGATCCCCGTACGAGCAGTACTTC. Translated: CASSAYRDRSPYEQYF.

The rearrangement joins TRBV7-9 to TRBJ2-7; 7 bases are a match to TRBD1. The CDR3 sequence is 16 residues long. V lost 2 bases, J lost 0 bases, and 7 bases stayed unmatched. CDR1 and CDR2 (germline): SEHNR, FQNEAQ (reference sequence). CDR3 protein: CASSLSGQAGSYEQYF. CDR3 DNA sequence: TGTGCCAGCAGCTTATCTGGACAGGCAGGCTCCTACGAGCAGTACTTC.

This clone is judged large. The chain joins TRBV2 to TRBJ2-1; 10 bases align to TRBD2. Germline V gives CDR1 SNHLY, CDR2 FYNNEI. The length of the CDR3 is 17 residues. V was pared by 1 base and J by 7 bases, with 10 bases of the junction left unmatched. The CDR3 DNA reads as TGTGCCAGCAGTGAAGAGGCTAGCGGGAGTTTGTGGAATGAGCAGTTCTTC. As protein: CASSEEASGSLWNEQFF.

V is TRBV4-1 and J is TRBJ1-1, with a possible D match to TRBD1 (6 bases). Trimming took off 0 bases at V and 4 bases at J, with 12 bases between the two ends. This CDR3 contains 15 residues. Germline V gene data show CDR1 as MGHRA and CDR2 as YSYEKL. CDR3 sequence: CASSQEPGVVTEAFF. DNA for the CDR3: TGCGCCAGCAGCCAAGAACCAGGGGTGGTCACTGAAGCTTTCTTT.

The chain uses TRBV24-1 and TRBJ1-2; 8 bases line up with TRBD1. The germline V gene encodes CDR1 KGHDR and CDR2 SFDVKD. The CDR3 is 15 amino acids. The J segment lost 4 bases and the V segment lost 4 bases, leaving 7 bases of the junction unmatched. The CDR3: CATSDFYRGGYGYTF. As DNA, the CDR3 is TGTGCCACCAGTGACTTCTACAGGGGGGGCTATGGCTACACCTTC.

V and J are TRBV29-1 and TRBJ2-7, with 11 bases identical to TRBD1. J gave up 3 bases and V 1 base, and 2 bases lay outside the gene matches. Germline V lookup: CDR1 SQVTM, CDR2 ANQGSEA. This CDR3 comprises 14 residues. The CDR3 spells CSVEVGTGGYEQYF. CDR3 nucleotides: TGCAGCGTTGAAGTCGGGACAGGGGGCTACGAGCAGTACTTC.

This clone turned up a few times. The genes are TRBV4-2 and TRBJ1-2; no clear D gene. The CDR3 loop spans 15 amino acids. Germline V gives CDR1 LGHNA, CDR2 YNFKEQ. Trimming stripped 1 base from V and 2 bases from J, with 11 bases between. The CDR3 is CASSQVPLQNYGYTF. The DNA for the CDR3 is TGTGCCAGCAGCCAAGTTCCCTTACAGAACTATGGCTACACCTTC.

The CDR3 loop is CASSEGGSGANVLTF. CDR3 nucleotides: TGTGCCAGCAGTGAAGGAGGATCCGGGGCCAACGTCCTGACTTTC. The chain couples TRBV6-1 to TRBJ2-6; D is unresolved. The length of the CDR3 is 15 residues. Germline V gene sequence: CDR1 MNHNS, CDR2 SASEGT. The germline V and J ends were trimmed by 1 base and 4 bases, with 8 bases remaining between them.